This TCR beta chain was identified during a study of identical twins. V lost 0 bases and J lost 8, with 14 bases in between. The CDR3 runs to 15 residues. Germline CDR1 and CDR2: MNHEY and SVGAGI. TCRdb called the 5' RACE reads again in MiXCR, with one record for every CDR3 protein. The sample records about 480,000 distinct CDR3 sequences, 12% to 15% being singletons. These records were also assigned to another study, of yellow fever vaccine responses in identical twins.

The sample comprised CD4+ T cells sorted from blood. The rearrangement uses TRBV6-5 and TRBJ2-1, with D possibly TRBD1 on 5 matching bases. The TCR originated in a woman between 18 and 29 years old in good health. DNA of the CDR3: TGTGCCAGCAGTTACTCGGGGCCAGATATGTATGAGCAGTTCTTC. It is translated as CASSYSGPDMYEQFF.